This T cell receptor beta chain emerged from a study of vaccination and CD4 T cells after COVID-19. As for the study in general: Convalescent patients, SARS-CoV-2 positive by nasal swab PCR, comprised about 10 mild cases and one severe case.

Treatment of the sample: roughly 11-day PBMC culture with coronavirus spike peptide pools or control peptides (ViraFEST assay). These CD4+ T cells came from roughly 11-day cultures by negative selection. Study observations and caveats: Researchers report that 304 of 307 vaccine-specific clones in convalescent patients proved spike mono-reactive.

In its sample, this clonotype was seen a few times. Its antigen is currently unknown. The Oncomine TCR Beta short-read assay was applied to DNA of cultured CD4+ T cells. Each CDR3 protein is one row after TCRdb ran MiXCR on the PCR reads. The repertoire includes under 15,000 distinct CDR3 sequences, about 43% of them detected once, and about 8.6% sits in the top ten. The length of the CDR3 is 13 residues. V dropped 6 bases and J dropped 3 bases, with 11 bases sitting between them. The chain combines TRBV12-3 or TRBV12-4 with TRBJ1-2; perhaps TRBD1 as D (5 bases). The sequencing input was CD4+ T cells from blood, cultured in vitro. The TCR sequence derives from a human donor who had recovered from COVID-19. The CDR3 is CASRYGTYYGYTF. CDR3 coding DNA: TGTGCCAGCAGGTACGGGACTTACTATGGCTACACCTTC.